Below are 2 T cell receptor beta chains sequenced from a single sample in a study of T-cell memory formation after mild COVID-19. TCRdb re-called the 5' RACE reads with MiXCR, one entry per CDR3 protein. This table holds roughly 29,000 distinct CDR3 sequences, roughly 12% found once. Material: PBMCs or a T cell subset sorted from them (not recorded which). The receptors come from an adult woman who had mild COVID-19 (a few samples of this study predate the infection). Cell type and time point are not known.

Many counts were recorded for this clonotype. This CDR3 reads CAISELGNYEQYF. The CDR3 nucleotides are TGTGCCATCAGTGAGCTGGGAAACTACGAGCAGTACTTC. The rearrangement joins TRBV10-3 to TRBJ2-7; D is undetermined. Germline V gene lookup returns CDR1 ENHRY and CDR2 SYGVKD. CDR3 length: 13 residues. The V end lost 2 bases, the J end lost 3 bases, and 8 bases lay between the germline ends.

The table lists this clonotype with many counts. V gene TRBV6-5 combines with J gene TRBJ1-2, with D possibly being TRBD1 (5 bases). The V gene's germline CDR1 is MNHEY and CDR2 SVGAGI. Trimming took off 0 bases at V and 6 bases at J, with 20 bases between the two ends. The CDR3 spans 17 residues. DNA for the CDR3: TGTGCCAGCAGTTACTCGAGAAAGGTCGGGGCAAGCGATGGCTACACCTTC. Encoded protein: CASSYSRKVGASDGYTF.